This T cell receptor beta chain is drawn from a study of regulatory T cells in long-lasting Graves disease. At the level of the study: Treatment with antithyroid drugs for over 5 years, together with positive TSH receptor antibodies, meant persistent Graves' disease.

The length of the CDR3 is 16 residues. V shed 5 bases, J shed 2 bases, and the junction held 3 bases outside the gene matches. In the case of this clonotype: Its antigen is unidentified.

Libraries of TCR beta came from iRepertoire HTBI primers plus Arm-PCR of CDR3 regions. Each CDR3 protein is one row after TCRdb ran MiXCR on the multiplex PCR reads. The sample carries 400,000 or so distinct CDR3 sequences, around 20% recorded once. Study-wide results and caveats: Patients with persistent disease showed a bias toward TRBV28, TRBJ1-2 and TRBJ2-5.

Indicated time point: persistent/refractory GD, antithyroid drugs over 5 years with positive TRAb. PBMC RNA was the source of the TCR library. The sequencing used peripheral blood mononuclear cells (PBMCs), collected when the disease was refractory, from a patient treated with antithyroid drugs. This clonotype was sampled from a female donor with Graves disease. The chain recombines TRBV12-3 or TRBV12-4 with TRBJ1-4; 12 bases align to TRBD1. This CDR3 reads CASSPGTGGTNEKLFF. In DNA form, the CDR3 reads TGTGCCAGCAGTCCGGGGACAGGGGGCACTAATGAAAAACTGTTTTTT.